Below, one T cell receptor (beta chain) is given with its context. This clonotype was recorded at least ten times. Its recognized antigen is unknown. Per-base qualities were not stored, and no clone one base away is much larger. To synthesize cDNA, template-switch 5'RACE was performed with a primer carrying a 10-nucleotide random unique molecular identifier so that each TCR transcript was tagged. Each sequencing run produced over 190 million TCR-beta sequences covering 15-18 subjects. The RNeasy kit was used for extraction of total RNA. The KAPA Real-time Library Amplification kit was used to amplify TCR-beta VDJ regions with primers targeting the TCR constant region and the 5'RACE anchor. A first PCR added sample indexes and Illumina adaptors, and a second PCR then raised library yield. The roughly 650 bp TCR product was size-selected on a 2% E-gel SizeSelection system after Ampure bead purification. Before pooling, libraries had their quality checked on a Bioanalyzer, their concentration measured with Qubit, and their quantity determined with the Kapa Library Quantification kit. Paired-end 2 x 150 bp sequencing of the libraries was performed on an Illumina HiSeq 2500. To increase sequence diversity, about 25-31% phiX was spiked into each library pool. Per the authors' processing: Quality-filtered reads were processed with the UMI-based MiGEC pipeline, which removed over 80% of raw TCR sequences during error correction. VDJ genes were aligned to IMGT germline references, and each clonotype was defined by a unique CDR3 amino acid sequence together with V-J genes. VDJtools evaluated clonal expansion, Shannon diversity and CDR3 relatedness (CalcPairwiseDistances, ClusterSamples); CLCbio workbench built phylogenetic trees. A clone was classed as expanded if it had 8 or more unique UMIs, a cutoff based on coefficient-of-variation modelling across technical triplicates. TCRdb passed the public sequencing reads through fastp at Q25 and MiXCR, retaining productive beta sequences. Every CDR3 protein is listed once, alongside the most common genes and DNA of its rows. TCRdb, rather than the study authors, made the V and J calls. The sample table contains roughly 62,000 distinct CDR3 sequences; only one count was recorded for about 4% of them. The top ten clonotypes cover less than 2.5% of the sample.

The germline V gene (reference sequence) sets CDR1 to MNHNY and CDR2 to SVGAGI. V and J lose 8 bases and 2 bases, and a span of 19 bases separates them. From the cysteine through the phenylalanine, the CDR3 covers 17 amino acids. Only the CDR3 region is kept as DNA, spanning 51 bases read in frame from base 1. The data were obtained in a study of neurological immune-mediated disorders (dated by TCRdb to the late 2010s). Describing the broader study: Of the roughly 34 multiple sclerosis patients, some 30 had relapsing-remitting MS and 3 had secondary progressive MS. Peripheral blood TCR-beta repertoires from HTLV-I-associated myelopathy (HAM/TSP) patients, multiple sclerosis patients and healthy controls were compared by UMI-based sequencing. Of the roughly 70 subjects in the cohort, some 15 were HAM/TSP patients, about 34 were multiple sclerosis patients, and some 20 were healthy controls. Longitudinal samples, technical triplicates and paired sorted CD4+ and CD8+ T-cell subsets, alongside PBMC samples, were included among the approximately 99 TCR-beta libraries. The investigation overall reported the following: No identical CDR3 amino acid sequences were found to be shared among expanded clones across subjects, suggesting that TCR-beta repertoires were private in all groups. No association of the MS cluster with clinical or MRI features was observed, and the need for larger cohorts was stated by the authors. TCR clonal expansion was highest in HAM/TSP patients and lowest in MS patients, with MS patients falling below even healthy controls. In a phylogenetic analysis, the repertoires of 18 out of 34 MS patients fell into a single cluster of related CDR3 sequences, pointing to a possible signature at the repertoire level.

Libraries from unsorted PBMCs were made from 2 million PBMCs kept in RNAlater at -80 degrees C until RNA extraction. The multiple sclerosis patients were enrolled in a US clinical protocol that evaluated disease progression with magnetic resonance imaging. PBMCs were separated from peripheral blood using Ficoll-Hypaque density gradient centrifugation and then cryopreserved in liquid nitrogen. The sequenced sample was PBMCs. This TCR was recovered from a woman aged 45-65 years with multiple sclerosis. The chain is made from TRBV6-6 and TRBJ2-6; a tentative D match to TRBD2 spans 5 bases. CDR3 reads: CASFENPGFPGANVLTF. The DNA sequence reads TGTGCCAGCTTCGAGAACCCGGGGTTCCCTGGGGCCAACGTCCTGACTTTC.